What follows describes a single T cell receptor (beta chain). This entry belongs to a study of blood T cell repertoires in COVID-19. Study-wide background: Samples of COVID-19 (acute and convalescent) were obtained from the United States, Italy and Spain.

The repertoire was sequenced with immunoSEQ multiplex PCR; TCRdb's copy has only in-frame clones and lacks some. The sample includes roughly 290,000 clones, more than 75% of them seen just once. This CDR3 contains 16 residues. The germline V and J ends were trimmed by 1 base and 4 bases, with 16 bases remaining between them. Germline V gives CDR1 KGHSY, CDR2 FQNENV. This clonotype was sampled from a woman between 45 and 65 years old who had recovered from COVID-19. The chain combines TRBV16 with TRBJ1-2; D perhaps matches TRBD1 (5 bases). The material sequenced was peripheral blood. In nucleotides, the CDR3 is TGTGCCAGCAGCCAATTAGACAGCTTAACCCTCTATGGCTACACCTTC. Amino acid sequence: CASSQLDSLTLYGYTF.